The 20 T cell receptor beta chains in this list originate from one sample, sequenced in a study of beta chain features in type 1 diabetes. Study-level results: Among all four CD4+ subsets, Type 1 diabetes patients had TCRB CDR3s that were moderately but significantly shorter.

These receptors' antigens are unknown. The study reverse transcribed the entire isolated RNA, so it sequenced expressed TCRB transcripts. Repertoires were generated with immunoSEQ multiplex PCR, while TCRdb's copy carries only in-frame clones and drops some. The sample holds 300,000 to 350,000 clones, roughly 14% seen once. Sequences were obtained from naive CD4+ T cells from blood. Every receptor here comes from a woman aged 18-35 years with type 1 diabetes.

This clone was detected a few times. V usage is TRBV9 and J usage is TRBJ2-3; 15 bases map to TRBD2. Germline-derived CDR1 and CDR2 are SGDLS and YYNGEE. The length of the CDR3 is 18 residues. V lost 4 bases, J lost 0 bases, and 6 bases stayed unmatched. For the CDR3, the DNA is TGTGCCAGCAGCCCCCATGGACTAGCGGGAGGGAGCACAGATACGCAGTATTTT. It translates to CASSPHGLAGGSTDTQYF.

The gene calls are TRBV19 and TRBJ1-2; D gene unclear. The CDR3 totals 14 residues. The germline CDR1 and CDR2 sequences are LNHDA and SQIVND (reference sequence). The V gene lost 3 bases and the J gene lost 3 bases, with 11 bases spanning the gap. The CDR3 here is CASSITESYYGYTF. CDR3 in DNA: TGTGCCAGTAGTATCACAGAGAGTTACTATGGCTACACCTTC.

This chain links TRBV7-6 with TRBJ2-1; maybe TRBD2 (6 bases). CDR3 length: 15 amino acids. Trimming removed 5 bases at V and 4 bases at J, with 15 bases between. CDR1 is SGHVS and CDR2 is FNYEAQ in the germline V gene. The chain's CDR3 is CASSPSGTGYNEQFF. CDR3 nucleotide sequence: TGTGCCAGCAGCCCCTCCGGGACTGGTTACAATGAGCAGTTCTTC.

This clone has only a few counts. V usage is TRBV27 and J usage is TRBJ2-7; 7 bases are shared with TRBD2. The CDR3 contains 13 residues. Looked up from germline, CDR1 is MNHEY and CDR2 is SMNVEV (reference sequence). The V segment lost 5 bases and the J segment 1 base; nucleotides outside the gene matches: 2. CDR3 region: CASSTGRSYEQYF. In DNA, the CDR3 is TGTGCCAGCAGTACCGGGAGGTCCTACGAGCAGTACTTC.

Only one count was recorded for this clone. V usage is TRBV5-4 and J usage is TRBJ2-5, with 9 bases matching TRBD2. The germline gives CDR1 SGHNT, CDR2 YYREEE (reference sequence). With V trimmed by 1 base and J by 5 bases, 6 bases remained unmatched. The CDR3 length is 15 residues. In DNA, the CDR3 is TGTGCCAGCAGCTTGAAAGCGGGAGGTATGGAGACCCAGTACTTC. This translates into CASSLKAGGMETQYF.

The J gene is TRBJ2-7, the V gene TRBV29-1; perhaps TRBD1 as D (6 bases). Trimming left V 4 bases short and J 3 bases short, with 7 bases between. CDR3 length: 11 residues. Germline V CDR1 and CDR2: SQVTM, ANQGSEA. The CDR3 is CSVGDNYEQYV. DNA of the CDR3: TGCAGCGTTGGGGACAACTACGAGCAGTACGTC.

The chain links TRBV30 to TRBJ2-1, with TRBD2 matching 8 bases. Germline V CDR1 and CDR2: GTSNPN, SVGIG (reference sequence). CDR3 length: 14 amino acids. Trimming removed 2 bases from V and 4 bases from J; junction bases left unmatched: 4. In nucleotides, the CDR3 is TGTGCCTGGAGTAAGAGCGGGAGTTACAATGAGCAGTTCTTC. This codes for CAWSKSGSYNEQFF.

The chain links TRBV18 to TRBJ2-7; 7 bases line up with TRBD2. V trimming: 6 bases; J trimming: 0 bases; junction bases outside the gene matches: 11. Germline CDR1 is KGHSH and CDR2 is LQKENI. There are 16 residues in the CDR3. CDR3 nucleotide sequence: TGTGCCAGCTCCCTAACTAGCGTCGTTATCTCCTACGAGCAGTACTTC. Its protein is CASSLTSVVISYEQYF.

This clone was observed a few times. This rearrangement joins TRBV28 to TRBJ2-2; D uncertain. This CDR3 comprises 13 residues. The germline CDR1 and CDR2 sequences are MDHEN and SYDVKM. V lost 7 bases and J 0 bases, leaving 6 bases between the germline ends. As DNA, the CDR3 is TGTGCCAGCACAAGCGCGAACACCGGGGAGCTGTTTTTT. It specifies CASTSANTGELFF.

The CDR3 sequence is CSVEGPGLAVYNEQFF. CDR3 nucleotides: TGCAGCGTTGAAGGGCCGGGACTAGCGGTTTACAATGAGCAGTTCTTC. The V gene is TRBV29-1, the J gene TRBJ2-1; TRBD2 agrees at 11 bases. The V gene end was trimmed by 1 base and the J gene end by 4 bases; junction bases not matched to a gene: 6. The CDR3 is 16 amino acids. Germline CDR1 and CDR2: SQVTM and ANQGSEA.

In this sample, this clone turned up a few times. V and J are TRBV28 and TRBJ2-1; 11 bases fit TRBD1. J gave up 16 bases and V 2 bases, and 10 bases lay outside the gene matches. This CDR3 is 14 amino acids long. In germline, CDR1 is MDHEN, CDR2 SYDVKM. The CDR3 DNA reads TGTGCCAGCAGTTTACCGACGGACAGGGGGCCTGGATTCTTC. Encoded protein: CASSLPTDRGPGFF.

The chain links TRBV19 to TRBJ1-1; no clear D. V was clipped by 2 bases and J by 6 bases, with 16 bases between them. CDR3 length equals 15 residues. The V gene's germline CDR1 is LNHDA and CDR2 SQIVND (reference sequence). The CDR3 region has the DNA TGTGCCAGTAGTATACCGGCCCAGAGGTCCGCTGAAGCTTTCTTT. Translated, it gives CASSIPAQRSAEAFF.

This clone was counted between two and nine times. The V and J genes are TRBV7-6 and TRBJ2-1; 7 bases fit TRBD2. Germline CDR1 SGHVS, CDR2 FNYEAQ. The CDR3 consists of 14 residues. V trimming: 10 bases; J trimming: 8 bases; junction bases outside the gene matches: 14. The CDR3, as DNA: TGTGCCACCGTTCCTGGCGGGAGCGTCTATGAGCAGTTCTTC. Translation gives CATVPGGSVYEQFF.

The genes are TRBV28 and TRBJ2-3; D is ambiguous. The germline V and J ends were trimmed by 3 bases and 1 base, with 5 bases remaining between them. The CDR3 contains 13 residues. Germline CDR1 reads MDHEN; CDR2 reads SYDVKM. This CDR3 reads CASSLPGTDTQYF. The CDR3 coding sequence is TGTGCCAGCAGTTTGCCAGGCACAGATACGCAGTATTTT.

The chain combines TRBV11-3 with TRBJ2-1, with TRBD2 matching over 7 bases. V lost 5 bases, J lost 7 bases, and 14 bases stayed unmatched. This CDR3 contains 16 residues. CDR1 and CDR2 (germline): SGHNT, YENEEA. The CDR3 reads CASSQPGLPGVNEQFF. The CDR3 coding sequence is TGTGCCAGCAGCCAACCGGGACTACCTGGGGTGAATGAGCAGTTCTTC.

This clone has only a few counts. This sequence joins TRBV6-5 and TRBJ1-2, with 8 bases lining up with TRBD1. The V segment lost 2 bases and the J segment 4 bases; nucleotides outside the gene matches: 0. The germline V gene has CDR1 MNHEY and CDR2 SVGAGI. The CDR3 totals 13 residues. The CDR3, as DNA: TGTGCCAGCAGTTACACAGGGGGCTATGGCTACACCTTC. Amino acid sequence: CASSYTGGYGYTF.

This chain uses TRBV5-1 with TRBJ2-5; possible D gene TRBD2, 5 bases. Trimming cost V 3 bases and J 2 bases, with 20 bases left between them. This CDR3 is 17 amino acids long. Per the germline V gene, CDR1 is SGHRS and CDR2 is YFSETQ. In nucleotides, the CDR3 is TGCGCCAGCAGCTCCTCCATTCTGGCGGGCCTGCAAGAGACCCAGTACTTC. It encodes CASSSSILAGLQETQYF.

The sample holds a few counts of this clone. J is TRBJ2-7 and V is TRBV7-2; D is uncertain. CDR1 and CDR2 from the germline V gene are SGHTA and FQGNSA. The length of the CDR3 is 15 residues. V lost 6 bases, J lost 0 bases, and 15 bases lay in between. CDR3 protein: CASSLTTVTSYEQYF. DNA of the CDR3: TGTGCCAGCAGTCTTACCACGGTTACCTCCTACGAGCAGTACTTC.

This clone appeared a few times. The CDR3 loop reads CASSQEVGAGYTF. For the CDR3, the DNA is TGCGCCAGCAGCCAAGAGGTTGGGGCTGGCTACACCTTC. The J gene is TRBJ1-2, the V gene TRBV4-3; TRBD1 is a possible D gene (5 bases). Germline V gene lookup returns CDR1 LGHNA and CDR2 YSLEER. The CDR3 runs to 13 residues. Trimming took off 0 bases at V and 7 bases at J, with 9 bases between the two ends.

This clone came up a few times. The CDR3 DNA reads as TGTGCCAGCAGTTTACAAGACAGGGACGTATATTTT. Translating it yields CASSLQDRDVYF. This chain joins TRBV28 and TRBJ1-3; TRBD1 matches 7 bases. The CDR3 sequence is 12 residues long. Trimming at V came to 2 bases and at J to 14 bases, leaving 6 bases not matched to a gene. Germline CDR1 and CDR2: MDHEN and SYDVKM.